This T cell receptor (beta chain) was captured by sequencing in a study of neurological immune-mediated disorders. The cDNA was produced through 5'RACE with 10-nucleotide random UMIs. TCRdb called the 5' RACE reads again in MiXCR, with one record for every CDR3 protein. The table includes tens of thousands of distinct CDR3 sequences, about 2% detected once. The table lists this clonotype with many counts. The unsorted libraries were generated from a total of 2 million PBMCs, which had been stored in RNAlater at -80 C. Germline CDR1 reads SGHTA; CDR2 reads FQGNSA. The ends were cut back, 2 bases at V and 3 bases at J, with 11 bases in the middle. There are 14 residues in the CDR3.

This clonotype was sampled from a woman aged 40 to 55 with multiple sclerosis. Sequences were obtained from PBMCs. This chain connects TRBV7-2 to TRBJ2-7; D gene ambiguous. CDR3 loop: CASSLSAGYYEQYF. For the CDR3, the DNA is TGTGCCAGCAGCTTATCGGCAGGCTACTACGAGCAGTACTTC. The whole variable domain, filled in from reference TRBV7-2 and TRBJ2-7, reads GAGVSQSPSNKVTEKGKDVELRCDPISGHTALYWYRQSLGQGLEFLIYFQGNSAPDKSGLPSDRFSAERTGGSVSTLTIQRTQQEDSAVYLCASSLSAGYYEQYFGPGTRLTVT.